Given below is one T cell receptor beta chain in context. Its antigen is currently unknown. This specimen comes from a study of cytomegalovirus exposure and HLA in healthy donors. Study context: An early release of data contained 75 million to 90 million unique TCRs, which came from HLA-typed donors. Study results and limitations: The study had only CMV serostatus as immune exposure information.

Amplification used 60 Vbeta primers and 13 Jbeta primers. The repertoire was sequenced with immunoSEQ multiplex PCR; TCRdb's copy has only in-frame clones and lacks some. The profile covers roughly 150,000 clones, with around 76% appearing a single time and about 1.6% taken by the ten largest. The CDR3 sequence is 17 residues long. V was clipped by 3 bases and J by 1 base; unmatched bases: 10. Germline-derived CDR1 and CDR2 are SGHRS and YFSETQ. Sequencing was performed on PBMCs. The source of this sequence is a girl aged 10-17 years in good health and CMV-seropositive. This chain connects TRBV5-1 to TRBJ1-2, with 9 bases identical to TRBD1. CDR3 amino acids: CASSSGTGLPRNYGYTF. CDR3 bases: TGCGCCAGCAGCTCCGGGACAGGGCTTCCCCGTAACTATGGCTACACCTTC.